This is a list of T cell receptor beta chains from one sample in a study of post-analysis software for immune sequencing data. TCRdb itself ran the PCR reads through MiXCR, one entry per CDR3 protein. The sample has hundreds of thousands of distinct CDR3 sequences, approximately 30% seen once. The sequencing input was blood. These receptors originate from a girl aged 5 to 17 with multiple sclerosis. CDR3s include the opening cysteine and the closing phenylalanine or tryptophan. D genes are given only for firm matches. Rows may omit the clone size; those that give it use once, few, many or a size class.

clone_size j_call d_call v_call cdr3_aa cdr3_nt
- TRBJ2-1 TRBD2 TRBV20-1 CSAGGTSGIRPSNEQFF TGCAGTGCTGGGGGGACTAGCGGGATTAGGCCCTCCAATGAGCAGTTCTTC
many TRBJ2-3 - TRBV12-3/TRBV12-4 CASSFKDTQYF TGTGCCAGCAGTTTCAAAGATACGCAGTATTTT
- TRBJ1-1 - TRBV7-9 CASSLGGRATEAFF TGTGCCAGCAGCTTAGGGGGCCGGGCCACTGAAGCTTTCTTT
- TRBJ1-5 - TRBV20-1 CSASGGAHFRPQHF TGCAGTGCCTCCGGGGGGGCGCATTTCCGGCCCCAGCATTTT
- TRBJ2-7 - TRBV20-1 CSARASLGSSYEQYF TGCAGTGCTAGAGCAAGCCTGGGGAGCTCCTACGAGCAGTACTTC
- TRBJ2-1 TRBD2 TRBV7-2 CASSLGGLAVNEQFF TGTGCCAGCAGCTTAGGTGGACTAGCAGTCAATGAGCAGTTCTTC
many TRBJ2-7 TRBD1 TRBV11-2 CASSGQGALEQYF TGTGCCAGTTCGGGACAGGGGGCCCTCGAGCAGTACTTC
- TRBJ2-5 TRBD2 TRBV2 CASSLTSGIVETQYF TGTGCCAGCAGCCTGACTAGCGGGATCGTGGAGACCCAGTACTTC
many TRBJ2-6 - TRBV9 CASSVRRDSGANVLTF TGTGCCAGCAGCGTTAGGCGGGACTCTGGGGCCAACGTCCTGACTTTC
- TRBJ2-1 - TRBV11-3 CASSLGRTSNNEQFF TGTGCCAGCAGCTTAGGGAGGACCTCAAACAATGAGCAGTTCTTC
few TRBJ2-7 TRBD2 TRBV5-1 CASSLVLAGAGEQYF TGCGCCAGCAGCTTGGTACTAGCGGGAGCGGGCGAGCAGTACTTC
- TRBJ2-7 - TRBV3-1 CASSQFLSEEQYF TGTGCCAGCAGCCAGTTTTTATCAGAGGAGCAGTACTTC
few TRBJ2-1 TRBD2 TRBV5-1 CASSLGLAGRSYNEQFF TGCGCCAGCAGCTTGGGGCTAGCGGGGCGCTCCTACAATGAGCAGTTCTTC